The 12 T cell receptor beta chains presented below share a single source sample, sequenced in a study of blood T cell repertoires in COVID-19. Measured with immunoSEQ multiplex PCR; TCRdb has only the in-frame clones, and not every one. Among some 140,000 clones, more than 70% were seen once, and the ten largest hold around 1.4%. Material: peripheral blood. Receptors were obtained from a man aged 60-69 years with acute or convalescent COVID-19.

The chain employs TRBV14 and TRBJ1-1; 7 bases match TRBD1. CDR3 length equals 17 residues. J gave up 4 bases and V 1 base, and 12 bases lay outside the gene matches. From germline, CDR1 is SGHDN and CDR2 FVKESK. In DNA form, the CDR3 reads TGTGCCAGCAGCCAAGCGCCGAGGGGGCCCGCTAGCACTGAAGCTTTCTTT. Residues: CASSQAPRGPASTEAFF.

This clone was seen a single time. The chain has TRBV25-1 and TRBJ2-5, with D perhaps matching TRBD1 (6 bases). The CDR3 contains 15 residues. Trimming stripped 4 bases from V and 3 bases from J, with 15 bases between. Germline V gene lookup returns CDR1 MGHDK and CDR2 SYGVNS. The CDR3 DNA follows: TGTGCCAGCAGTGGAAGCGACAGGAGAAAAGAGACCCAGTACTTC. Amino acid sequence: CASSGSDRRKETQYF. The full variable domain, rest sourced from reference TRBV25-1 and TRBJ2-5, is EADIYQTPRYLVIGTGKKITLECSQTMGHDKMYWYQQDPGMELHLIHYSYGVNSTEKGDLSSESTVSRIRTEHFPLTLESARPSHTSQYLCASSGSDRRKETQYFGPGTRLLVL.

This chain connects TRBV10-3 to TRBJ2-5; TRBD1 matches 8 bases. Trimming at V came to 5 bases and at J to 4 bases, leaving 9 bases not matched to a gene. Germline CDR1 reads ENHRY; CDR2 reads SYGVKD. The CDR3 runs 15 residues. CDR3 sequence: CAISKTGALSETQYF. As DNA, the CDR3 is TGTGCCATCAGTAAGACAGGGGCGCTATCAGAGACCCAGTACTTC.

V is TRBV5-1 and J is TRBJ2-1, with 12 bases identical to TRBD2. The CDR3 has 15 residues. Germline V CDR1 and CDR2: SGHRS, YFSETQ. J lost 10 bases, V lost 3 bases, and 8 bases had no gene match. The chain's CDR3 is CASSSLGLAGKEQFF. In DNA, the CDR3 is TGCGCCAGCAGCTCACTCGGACTAGCGGGAAAGGAGCAGTTCTTC.

This clone was detected a few times. The genes are TRBV18 and TRBJ2-7, with 13 bases identical to TRBD2. In germline, CDR1 is KGHSH, CDR2 LQKENI. The CDR3 runs 15 residues. Trimming at V came to 5 bases and at J to 2 bases, leaving 3 bases not matched to a gene. The CDR3 sequence is CASSSGLAGTYEQYF. The DNA of the CDR3 is TGTGCCAGCTCATCGGGACTAGCGGGAACCTACGAGCAGTACTTC.

This chain uses TRBV20-1 with TRBJ1-2; D is unresolved. The CDR3 is 12 residues long. The ends were cut back, 3 bases at V and 4 bases at J, with 9 bases in the middle. Germline CDR1 reads DFQATT; CDR2 reads SNEGSKA (reference sequence). CDR3: CSASPLTYGYTF. The DNA of the CDR3 is TGCAGTGCTAGTCCACTCACCTATGGCTACACCTTC.

The rearrangement links TRBV19 to TRBJ2-6; 10 bases map to TRBD1. Germline V CDR1 and CDR2: LNHDA, SQIVND (reference sequence). After removal of 8 bases from V and 0 bases from J, the junction contained 7 bases not matched to a gene. This CDR3 comprises 17 residues. The CDR3 DNA reads TGTGCCAGTCGACAGGGGGCAGGGGCCTCTGGGGCCAACGTCCTGACTTTC. Residues: CASRQGAGASGANVLTF.

The chain joins TRBV11-1 to TRBJ2-7; D may be TRBD2 (5 bases). Trimming took off 5 bases at V and 0 bases at J, with 8 bases between the two ends. Germline V lookup: CDR1 SGHAT, CDR2 FQDESV (reference sequence). This CDR3 is 13 amino acids long. The CDR3 region has the DNA TGTGCCAGCAGCGGACGGGACTCCTACGAGCAGTACTTC. Amino acids: CASSGRDSYEQYF. The full variable domain, completed using reference TRBV11-1 and TRBJ2-7, is EAEVAQSPRYKITEKSQAVAFWCDPISGHATLYWYRQILGQGPELLVQFQDESVVDDSQLPKDRFSAERLKGVDSTLKIQPAELGDSAMYLCASSGRDSYEQYFGPGTRLTVT.

CDR3 protein: CASSEGLAARSYEQYF. CDR3 bases: TGTGCCAGCAGCGAGGGACTAGCGGCCCGCTCCTACGAGCAGTACTTC. The chain links TRBV7-9 to TRBJ2-7, with 11 nucleotides matching TRBD2. The CDR3 consists of 16 residues. Germline V gene data show CDR1 as SEHNR and CDR2 as FQNEAQ (reference sequence). The V segment lost 5 bases and the J segment 0 bases; nucleotides outside the gene matches: 6.

The chain is built from TRBV7-8 and TRBJ1-2, with TRBD1 as a possible D gene (5 bases). V lost 3 bases and J 0 bases, leaving 14 bases between the germline ends. CDR3 length equals 16 residues. Germline V lookup: CDR1 SGHVS, CDR2 FQNEAQ. Written as DNA, the CDR3 is TGTGCCAGCAGCTTTGCAGGGTCGAGCTCTAACTATGGCTACACCTTC. This codes for CASSFAGSSSNYGYTF.

The chain is built from TRBV7-9 and TRBJ2-7; 10 nucleotides match TRBD2. V dropped 5 bases and J dropped 6; count of bases not matched to a gene: 13. This CDR3 is built from 16 residues. Germline V lookup: CDR1 SEHNR, CDR2 FQNEAQ (reference sequence). The CDR3 bases are TGTGCCAGCAGCCATTTTGAGGTAGCGGGAGGTGGCGAGCAGTACTTC. Translating gives CASSHFEVAGGGEQYF.

The chain combines TRBV6-7 with TRBJ1-3; D uncertain. TRBV6-7 is an ORF for which the function is uncertain. The CDR3 is 17 amino acids. The V and J ends lost 0 bases and 0 bases respectively, with 12 bases between them. CDR3 region: CASSYSYGRDSGNTIYF. CDR3 bases: TGTGCCAGCAGTTACTCGTATGGGAGGGACTCTGGAAACACCATATATTTT.